In its sample, the clone carrying this T cell receptor beta chain was seen once. Use of 60 Vbeta and 13 Jbeta primers characterized the PCR. The method was immunoSEQ multiplex PCR; TCRdb's version includes in-frame clones alone and lacks a portion of them. Of some 120,000 clones in the sample, 79% were seen once. The V end lost 6 bases, the J end lost 5 bases, and 11 bases lay between the germline ends. CDR1 and CDR2 from the germline V gene are SGDLS and YYNGEE. This CDR3 spans 13 amino acids. The sample originates from a study of cytomegalovirus exposure and HLA in healthy donors. This TCR was sampled from a man aged 25 to 45 in good health and CMV-seropositive. The chain uses TRBV9 and TRBJ2-2, with a possible D match to TRBD2 (6 bases). The specimen sequenced was PBMCs. CDR3 protein: CASKRGGTGELFF. The CDR3 nucleotides read TGTGCCAGCAAACGTGGAGGGACCGGGGAGCTGTTTTTT.